This T cell receptor beta chain was documented in a study of metastatic and nonmetastatic thyroid tumors. As for the study in general: Blood and tumor or nodule tissue repertoires from malignant and benign thyroid patients were compared.

All patients were treatment-naive before thyroid surgery. This clone was found many times. The antigen is not known. General study points: TCR beta diversity was reportedly significantly higher in malignant thyroid tumors than benign nodules, in blood and tumor.

V was clipped by 5 bases and J by 3 bases, with 11 bases between them. Germline CDR1 and CDR2: SGHVS and FNYEAQ. CDR3 size: 13 residues. Original handling: What underpinned the distant-metastasis classifier for papillary thyroid cancer was the set of CDR3 differences across clinicopathological groups. Through MiXCR, TCRdb re-clonotyped the PCR reads. The V and J calls shown here were made by TCRdb, not taken from the authors' results. Among about 92,000 clones listed, 14% to 15% were seen once. Sample: blood. The chain couples TRBV7-6 to TRBJ2-7; D not certain. The source is a female donor with papillary thyroid cancer or a benign thyroid nodule (not recorded which). Some clones in this sample may be carry-over from other donors' samples. The CDR3 is CASSQSDGYEQYF. CDR3 in DNA: TGTGCCAGCAGCCAATCGGACGGCTACGAGCAGTACTTC.